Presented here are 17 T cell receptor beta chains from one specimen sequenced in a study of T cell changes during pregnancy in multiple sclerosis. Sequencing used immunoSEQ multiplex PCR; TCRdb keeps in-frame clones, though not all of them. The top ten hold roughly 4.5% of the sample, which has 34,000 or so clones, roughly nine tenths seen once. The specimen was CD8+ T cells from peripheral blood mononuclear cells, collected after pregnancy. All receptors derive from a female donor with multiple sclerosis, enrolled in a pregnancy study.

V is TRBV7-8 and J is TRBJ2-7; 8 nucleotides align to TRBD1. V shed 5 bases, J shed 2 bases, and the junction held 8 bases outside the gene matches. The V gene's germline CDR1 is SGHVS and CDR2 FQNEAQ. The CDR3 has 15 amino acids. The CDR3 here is CASSVYRGNTYEQYF. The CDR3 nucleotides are TGTGCCAGCAGCGTCTACAGGGGGAATACCTACGAGCAGTACTTC.

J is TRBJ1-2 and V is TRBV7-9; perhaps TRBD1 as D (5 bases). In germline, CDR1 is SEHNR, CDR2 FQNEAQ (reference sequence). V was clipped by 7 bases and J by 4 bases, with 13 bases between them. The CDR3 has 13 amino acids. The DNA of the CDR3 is TGTGCCAGCATCCCGGGGGATTCCTATGGCTACACCTTC. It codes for CASIPGDSYGYTF.

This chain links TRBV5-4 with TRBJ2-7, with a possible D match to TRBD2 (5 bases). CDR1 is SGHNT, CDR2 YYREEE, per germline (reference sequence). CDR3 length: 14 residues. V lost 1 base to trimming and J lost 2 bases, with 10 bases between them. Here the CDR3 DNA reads TGTGCCAGCAGCTTGCGAGGGCAGACCTACGAGCAGTACTTC. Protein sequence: CASSLRGQTYEQYF. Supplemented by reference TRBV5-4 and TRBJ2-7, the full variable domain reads ETGVTQSPTHLIKTRGQQVTLRCSSQSGHNTVSWYQQALGQGPQFIFQYYREEENGRGNFPPRFSGLQFPNYSSELNVNALELDDSALYLCASSLRGQTYEQYFGPGTRLTVT.

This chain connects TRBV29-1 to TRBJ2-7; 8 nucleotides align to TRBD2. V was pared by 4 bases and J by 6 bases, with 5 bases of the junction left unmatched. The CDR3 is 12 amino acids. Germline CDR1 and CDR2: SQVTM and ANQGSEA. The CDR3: CSVVAGTREQYF. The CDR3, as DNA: TGCAGCGTTGTAGCGGGGACCCGCGAGCAGTACTTC.

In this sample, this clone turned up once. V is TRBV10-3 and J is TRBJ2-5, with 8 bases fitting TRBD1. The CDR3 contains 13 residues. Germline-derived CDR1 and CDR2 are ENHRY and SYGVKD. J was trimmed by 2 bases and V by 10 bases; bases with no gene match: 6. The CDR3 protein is CATARGLQETQYF. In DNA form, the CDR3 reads TGTGCCACCGCCAGGGGGCTACAAGAGACCCAGTACTTC.

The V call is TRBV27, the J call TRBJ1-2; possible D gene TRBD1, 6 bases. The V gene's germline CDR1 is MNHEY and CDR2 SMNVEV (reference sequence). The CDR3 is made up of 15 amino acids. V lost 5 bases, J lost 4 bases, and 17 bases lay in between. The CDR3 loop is CASSPTRTAAYGYTF. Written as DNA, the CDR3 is TGTGCCAGCAGTCCAACTCGGACAGCGGCCTATGGCTACACCTTC.

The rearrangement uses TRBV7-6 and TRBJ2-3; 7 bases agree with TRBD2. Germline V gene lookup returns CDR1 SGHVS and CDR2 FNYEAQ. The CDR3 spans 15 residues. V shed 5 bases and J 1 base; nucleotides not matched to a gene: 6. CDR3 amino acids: CASSGAAGRTDTQYF. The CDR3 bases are TGTGCCAGCAGCGGTGCAGCGGGACGCACAGATACGCAGTATTTT. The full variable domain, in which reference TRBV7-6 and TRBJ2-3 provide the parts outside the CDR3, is GAGVSQSPRYKVTKRGQDVALRCDPISGHVSLYWYRQALGQGPEFLTYFNYEAQQDKSGLPNDRFSAERPEGSISTLTIQRTEQRDSAMYRCASSGAAGRTDTQYFGPGTRLTVL.

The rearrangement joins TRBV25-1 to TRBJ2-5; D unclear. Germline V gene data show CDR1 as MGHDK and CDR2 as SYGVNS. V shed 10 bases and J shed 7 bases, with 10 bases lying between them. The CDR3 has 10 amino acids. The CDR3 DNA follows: TGTGCCACTCAAGCAGGGACCCAGTACTTC. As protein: CATQAGTQYF.

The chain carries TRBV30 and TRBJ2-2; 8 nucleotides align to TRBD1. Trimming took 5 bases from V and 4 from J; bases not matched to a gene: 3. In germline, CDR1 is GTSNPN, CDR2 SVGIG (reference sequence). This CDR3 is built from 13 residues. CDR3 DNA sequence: TGTGCCTGGCAGGGGGCGCGCACCGGGGAGCTGTTTTTT. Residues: CAWQGARTGELFF.

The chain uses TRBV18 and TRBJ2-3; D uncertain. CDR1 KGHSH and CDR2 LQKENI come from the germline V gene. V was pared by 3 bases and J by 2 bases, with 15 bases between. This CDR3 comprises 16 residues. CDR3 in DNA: TGTGCCAGCTCACCCGAAACGGCAGACATCACAGATACGCAGTATTTT. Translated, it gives CASSPETADITDTQYF.

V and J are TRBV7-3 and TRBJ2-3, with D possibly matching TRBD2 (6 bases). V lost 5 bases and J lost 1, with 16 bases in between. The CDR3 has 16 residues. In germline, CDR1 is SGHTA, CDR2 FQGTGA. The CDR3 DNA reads TGTGCCAGCAGCCGCGGGGTTGCGCCCGGCACAGATACGCAGTATTTT. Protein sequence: CASSRGVAPGTDTQYF.

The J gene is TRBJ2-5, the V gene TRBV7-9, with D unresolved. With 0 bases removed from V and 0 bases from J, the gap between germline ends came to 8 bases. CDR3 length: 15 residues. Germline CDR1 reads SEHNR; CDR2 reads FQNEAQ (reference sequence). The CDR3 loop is CASSLAGDYQETQYF. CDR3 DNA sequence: TGTGCCAGCAGCTTAGCAGGAGACTACCAAGAGACCCAGTACTTC.

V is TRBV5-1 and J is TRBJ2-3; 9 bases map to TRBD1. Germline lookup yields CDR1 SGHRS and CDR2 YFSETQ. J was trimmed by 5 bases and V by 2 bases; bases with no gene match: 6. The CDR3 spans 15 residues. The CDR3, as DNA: TGCGCCAGCAGCTTATCGGGACAGGGATTAGATACGCAGTATTTT. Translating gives CASSLSGQGLDTQYF.

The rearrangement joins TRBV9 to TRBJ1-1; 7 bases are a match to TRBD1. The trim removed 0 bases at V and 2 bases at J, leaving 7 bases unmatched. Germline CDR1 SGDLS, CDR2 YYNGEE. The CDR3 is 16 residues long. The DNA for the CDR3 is TGTGCCAGCAGCGTAGCCTGGGACAGAGCTAACACTGAAGCTTTCTTT. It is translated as CASSVAWDRANTEAFF.

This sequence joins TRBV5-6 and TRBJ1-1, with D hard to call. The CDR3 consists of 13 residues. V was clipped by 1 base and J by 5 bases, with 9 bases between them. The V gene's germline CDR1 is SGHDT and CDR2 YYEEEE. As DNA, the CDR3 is TGTGCCAGCAGCTTGACAGCCCAAACTGAAGCTTTCTTT. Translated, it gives CASSLTAQTEAFF.

CDR3 DNA sequence: TGTGCCAGCAGCTTAGGGCCAGGGGGCTTTTTAGGAGAGACCCAGTACTTC. Translated: CASSLGPGGFLGETQYF. The chain couples TRBV11-2 to TRBJ2-5; 8 nucleotides align to TRBD1. The CDR3 covers 17 residues. V lost 1 base to trimming and J lost 4 bases; unmatched junction nucleotides: 11. CDR1 is SGHAT and CDR2 is FQNNGV in the germline V gene.

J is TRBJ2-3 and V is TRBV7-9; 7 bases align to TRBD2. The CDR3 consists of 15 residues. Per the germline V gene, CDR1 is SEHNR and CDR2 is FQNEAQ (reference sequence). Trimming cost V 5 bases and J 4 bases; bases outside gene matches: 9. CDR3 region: CASSPVTGGPDTQYF. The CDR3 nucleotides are TGTGCCAGCAGCCCCGTGACGGGGGGACCAGATACGCAGTATTTT.